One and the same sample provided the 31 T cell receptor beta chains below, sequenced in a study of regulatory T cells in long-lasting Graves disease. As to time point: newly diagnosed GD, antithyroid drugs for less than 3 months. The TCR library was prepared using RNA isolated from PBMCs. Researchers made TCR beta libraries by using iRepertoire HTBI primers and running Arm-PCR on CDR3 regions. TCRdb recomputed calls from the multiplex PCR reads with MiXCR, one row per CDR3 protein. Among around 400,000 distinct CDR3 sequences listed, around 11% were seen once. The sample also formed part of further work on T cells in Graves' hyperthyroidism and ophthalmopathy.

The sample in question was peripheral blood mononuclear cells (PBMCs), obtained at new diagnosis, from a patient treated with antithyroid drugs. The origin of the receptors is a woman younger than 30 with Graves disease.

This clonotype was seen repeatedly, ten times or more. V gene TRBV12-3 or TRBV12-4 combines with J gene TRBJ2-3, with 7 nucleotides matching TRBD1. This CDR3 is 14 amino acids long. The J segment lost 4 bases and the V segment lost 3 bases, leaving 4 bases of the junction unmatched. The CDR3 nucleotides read TGTGCCAGCAGTTTTAGGGGGCCGGCAGATACGCAGTATTTT. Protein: CASSFRGPADTQYF.

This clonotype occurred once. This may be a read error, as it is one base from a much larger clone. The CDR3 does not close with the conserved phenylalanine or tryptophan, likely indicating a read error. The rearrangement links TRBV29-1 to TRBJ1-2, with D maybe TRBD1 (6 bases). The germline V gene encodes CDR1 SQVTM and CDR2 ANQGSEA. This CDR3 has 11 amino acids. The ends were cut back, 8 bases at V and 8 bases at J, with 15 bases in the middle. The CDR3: CSSTGALGYTS. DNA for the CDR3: TGCAGCTCCACGGGGGCATTGGGCTACACCTCC.

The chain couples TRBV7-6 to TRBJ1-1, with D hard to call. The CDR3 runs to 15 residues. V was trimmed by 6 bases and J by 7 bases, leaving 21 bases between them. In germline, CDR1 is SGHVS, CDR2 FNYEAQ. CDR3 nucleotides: TGTGCCAGCAGGCCAGTTATAGGGAGCGGAATTGAAGCTTTCTTT. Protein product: CASRPVIGSGIEAFF.

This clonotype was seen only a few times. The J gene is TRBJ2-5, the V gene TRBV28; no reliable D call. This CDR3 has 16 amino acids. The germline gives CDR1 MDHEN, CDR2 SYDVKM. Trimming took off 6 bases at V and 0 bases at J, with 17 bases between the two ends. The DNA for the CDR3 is TGTGCCAGCAGCTCAGTCCCCGAAGCGTACCAAGAGACCCAGTACTTC. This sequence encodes CASSSVPEAYQETQYF.

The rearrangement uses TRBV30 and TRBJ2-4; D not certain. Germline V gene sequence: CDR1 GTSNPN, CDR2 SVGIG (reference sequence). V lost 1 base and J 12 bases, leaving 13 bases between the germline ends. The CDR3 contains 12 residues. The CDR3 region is CAWSDIRPGQYF. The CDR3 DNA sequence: TGTGCCTGGAGTGATATTCGCCCGGGTCAGTACTTC.

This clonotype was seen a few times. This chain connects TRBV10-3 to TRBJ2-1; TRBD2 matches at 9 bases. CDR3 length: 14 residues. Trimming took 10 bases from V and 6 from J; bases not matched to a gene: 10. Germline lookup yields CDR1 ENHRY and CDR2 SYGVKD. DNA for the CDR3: TGTGCCACCGCCCGGACTAGCGACGGCAATGAGCAGTTCTTC. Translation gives CATARTSDGNEQFF.

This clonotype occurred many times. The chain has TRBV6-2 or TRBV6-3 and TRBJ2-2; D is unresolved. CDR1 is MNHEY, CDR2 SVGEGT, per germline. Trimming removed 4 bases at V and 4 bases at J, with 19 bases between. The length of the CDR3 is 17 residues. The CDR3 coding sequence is TGTGCCAGCAGTTCCGACGTCGTGAGTAGTCCCACCGGGGAGCTGTTTTTT. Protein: CASSSDVVSSPTGELFF.

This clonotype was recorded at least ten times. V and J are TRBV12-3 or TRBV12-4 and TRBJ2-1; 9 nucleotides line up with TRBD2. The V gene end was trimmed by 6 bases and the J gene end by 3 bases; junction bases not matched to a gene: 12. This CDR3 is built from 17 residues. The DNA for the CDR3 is TGTGCCAGCAGCCCTCCTTTTAGCGGGGGTCTCTACAATGAGCAGTTCTTC. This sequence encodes CASSPPFSGGLYNEQFF.

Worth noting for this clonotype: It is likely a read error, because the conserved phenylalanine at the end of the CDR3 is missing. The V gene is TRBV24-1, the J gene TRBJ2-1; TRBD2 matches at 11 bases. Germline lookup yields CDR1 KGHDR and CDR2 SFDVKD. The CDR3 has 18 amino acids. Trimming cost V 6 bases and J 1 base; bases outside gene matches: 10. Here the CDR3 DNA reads TGTGCCACCAGTTCGACCCTAACTAGCGGGAGTTCCTACAATGAGCAGTTCCTC. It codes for CATSSTLTSGSSYNEQFL.

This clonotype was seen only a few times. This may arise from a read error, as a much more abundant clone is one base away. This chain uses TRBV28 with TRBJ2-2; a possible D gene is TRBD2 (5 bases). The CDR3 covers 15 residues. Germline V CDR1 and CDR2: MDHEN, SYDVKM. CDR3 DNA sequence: TGTGCCAGCAGTTTAGGGTATATGGGCACCGGGGAGCTGCTTTTT. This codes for CASSLGYMGTGELLF.

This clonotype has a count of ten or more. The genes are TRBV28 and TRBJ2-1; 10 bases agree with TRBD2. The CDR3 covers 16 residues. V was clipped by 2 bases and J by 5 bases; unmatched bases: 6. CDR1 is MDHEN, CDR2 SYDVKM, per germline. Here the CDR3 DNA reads TGTGCCAGCAGTTTACGACCCCTAGCGGGAGACAATGAGCAGTTCTTC. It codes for CASSLRPLAGDNEQFF.

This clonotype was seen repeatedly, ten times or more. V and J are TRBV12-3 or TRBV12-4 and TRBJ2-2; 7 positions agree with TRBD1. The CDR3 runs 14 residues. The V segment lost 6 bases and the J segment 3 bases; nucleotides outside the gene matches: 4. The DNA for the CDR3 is TGTGCCAGCAGACCCGACAGGGACACCGGGGAGCTGTTTTTT. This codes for CASRPDRDTGELFF.

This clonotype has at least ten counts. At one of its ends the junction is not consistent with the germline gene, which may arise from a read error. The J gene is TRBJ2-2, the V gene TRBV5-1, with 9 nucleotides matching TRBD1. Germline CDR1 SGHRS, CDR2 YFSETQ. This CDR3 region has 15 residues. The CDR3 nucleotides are TGTGCCAGCAGCAGGGGACAGGGCAACACCGGGGAGCTGTTTTTT. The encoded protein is CASSRGQGNTGELFF. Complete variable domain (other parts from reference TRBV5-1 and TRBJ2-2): KAGVTQTPRYLIKTRGQQVTLSCSPISGHRSVSWYQQTPGQGLQFLFEYFSETQRNKGNFPGRFSGRQFSNSRSEMNVSTLELGDSALYLCASSRGQGNTGELFFGEGSRLTVL.

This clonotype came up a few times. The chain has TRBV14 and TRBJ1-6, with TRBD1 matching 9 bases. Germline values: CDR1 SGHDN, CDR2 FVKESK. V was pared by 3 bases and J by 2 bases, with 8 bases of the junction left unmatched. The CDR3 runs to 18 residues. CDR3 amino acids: CASSQNRGQGPYNSPLHF. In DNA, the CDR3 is TGTGCCAGCAGCCAGAACAGGGGGCAAGGCCCCTATAATTCACCCCTCCACTTT.

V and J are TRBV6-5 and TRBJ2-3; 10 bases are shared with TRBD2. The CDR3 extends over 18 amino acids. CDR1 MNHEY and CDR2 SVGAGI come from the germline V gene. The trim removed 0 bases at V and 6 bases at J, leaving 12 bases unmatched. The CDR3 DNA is TGTGCCAGCAGTTACTCAGGGGTAGCGGGAGGTCTCGGGGATACGCAGTATTTT. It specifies CASSYSGVAGGLGDTQYF.

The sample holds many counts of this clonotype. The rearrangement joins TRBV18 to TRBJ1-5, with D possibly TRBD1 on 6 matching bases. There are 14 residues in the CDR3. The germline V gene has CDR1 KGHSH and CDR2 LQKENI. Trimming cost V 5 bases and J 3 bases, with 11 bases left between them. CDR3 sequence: CASSRTVDNQPQHF. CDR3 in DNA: TGTGCCAGCTCAAGGACAGTGGACAATCAGCCCCAGCATTTT. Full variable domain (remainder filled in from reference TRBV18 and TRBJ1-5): NAGVMQNPRHLVRRRGQEARLRCSPMKGHSHVYWYRQLPEEGLKFMVYLQKENIIDESGMPKERFSAEFPKEGPSILRIQQVVRGDSAAYFCASSRTVDNQPQHFGDGTRLSIL.

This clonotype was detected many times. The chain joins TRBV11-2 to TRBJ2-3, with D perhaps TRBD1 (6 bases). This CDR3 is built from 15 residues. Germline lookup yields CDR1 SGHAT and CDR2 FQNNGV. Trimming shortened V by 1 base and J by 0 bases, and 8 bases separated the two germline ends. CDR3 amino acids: CASSLVDRSTDTQYF. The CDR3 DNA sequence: TGTGCCAGCAGCTTAGTGGACAGAAGCACAGATACGCAGTATTTT.

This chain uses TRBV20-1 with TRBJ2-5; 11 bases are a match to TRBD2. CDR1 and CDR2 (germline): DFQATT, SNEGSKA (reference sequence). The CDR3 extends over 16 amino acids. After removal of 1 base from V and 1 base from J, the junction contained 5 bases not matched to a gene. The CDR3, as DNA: TGCAGTGCTAGAGGACCCACTAGCGGGGGCCAAGAGACCCAGTACTTC. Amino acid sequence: CSARGPTSGGQETQYF.

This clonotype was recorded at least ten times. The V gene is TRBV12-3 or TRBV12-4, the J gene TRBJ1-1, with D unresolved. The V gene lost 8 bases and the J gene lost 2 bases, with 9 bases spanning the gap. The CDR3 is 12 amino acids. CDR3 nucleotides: TGTGCCAGCGGTATGGGAAACACTGAAGCTTTCTTT. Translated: CASGMGNTEAFF.

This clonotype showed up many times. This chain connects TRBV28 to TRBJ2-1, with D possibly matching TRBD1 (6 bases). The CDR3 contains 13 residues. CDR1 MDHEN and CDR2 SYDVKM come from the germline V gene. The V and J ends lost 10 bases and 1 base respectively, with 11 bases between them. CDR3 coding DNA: TGTGCCACCAAGGGGGATTCCTACAATGAGCAGTTCTTC. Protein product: CATKGDSYNEQFF.

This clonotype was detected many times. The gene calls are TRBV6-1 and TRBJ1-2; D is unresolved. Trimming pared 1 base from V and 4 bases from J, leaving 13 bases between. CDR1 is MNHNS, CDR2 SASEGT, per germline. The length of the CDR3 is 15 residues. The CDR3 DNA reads TGTGCCAGCAGTGAAGGTAAAGGAGCGGTCTATGGCTACACCTTC. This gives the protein CASSEGKGAVYGYTF.

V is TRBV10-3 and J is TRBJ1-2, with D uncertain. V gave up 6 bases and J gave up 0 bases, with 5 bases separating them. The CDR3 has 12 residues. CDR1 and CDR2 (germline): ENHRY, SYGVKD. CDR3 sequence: CAIREANYGYTF. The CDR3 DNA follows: TGTGCCATCAGAGAGGCTAACTATGGCTACACCTTC.

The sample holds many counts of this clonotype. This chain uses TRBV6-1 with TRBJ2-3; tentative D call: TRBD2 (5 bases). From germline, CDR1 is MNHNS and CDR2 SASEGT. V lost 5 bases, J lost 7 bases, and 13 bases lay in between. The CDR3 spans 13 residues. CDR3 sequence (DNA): TGTGCCAGCAGTCTCCCGGACTTTTATACGCAGTATTTT. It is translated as CASSLPDFYTQYF.

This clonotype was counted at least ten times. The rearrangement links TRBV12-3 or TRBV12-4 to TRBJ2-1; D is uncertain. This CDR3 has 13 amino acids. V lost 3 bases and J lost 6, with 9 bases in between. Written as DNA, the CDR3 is TGTGCCAGCAGTTTGTTTTTCAGCAATGAGCAGTTCTTC. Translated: CASSLFFSNEQFF.

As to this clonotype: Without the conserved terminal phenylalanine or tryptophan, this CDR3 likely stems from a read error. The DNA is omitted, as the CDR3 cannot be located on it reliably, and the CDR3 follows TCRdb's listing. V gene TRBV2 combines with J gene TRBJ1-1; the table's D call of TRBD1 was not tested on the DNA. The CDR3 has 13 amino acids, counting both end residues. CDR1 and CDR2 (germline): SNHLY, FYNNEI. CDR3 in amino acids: CARRDRGNTEAFL.

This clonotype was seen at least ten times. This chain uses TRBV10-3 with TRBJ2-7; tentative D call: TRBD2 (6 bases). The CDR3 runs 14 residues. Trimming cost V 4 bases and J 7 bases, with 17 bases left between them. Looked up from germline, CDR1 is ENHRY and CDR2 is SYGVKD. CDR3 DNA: TGTGCCATCAGTGGGTCAGAAGGTGGAGGGGAGCAGTACTTC. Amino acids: CAISGSEGGGEQYF.

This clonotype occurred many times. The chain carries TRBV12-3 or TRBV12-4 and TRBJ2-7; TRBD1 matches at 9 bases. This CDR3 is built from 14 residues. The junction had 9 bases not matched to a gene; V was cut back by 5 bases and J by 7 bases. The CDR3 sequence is CASSQQGALVEQYF. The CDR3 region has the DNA TGTGCCAGCAGTCAACAGGGGGCATTGGTGGAGCAGTACTTC.

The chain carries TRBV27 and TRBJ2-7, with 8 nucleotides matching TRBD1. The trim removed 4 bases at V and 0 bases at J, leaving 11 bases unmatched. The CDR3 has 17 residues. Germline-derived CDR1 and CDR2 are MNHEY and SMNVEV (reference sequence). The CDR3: CASSSGTGTGYSYEQYF. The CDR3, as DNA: TGTGCCAGCAGTTCGGGGACCGGGACAGGATACTCCTACGAGCAGTACTTC.

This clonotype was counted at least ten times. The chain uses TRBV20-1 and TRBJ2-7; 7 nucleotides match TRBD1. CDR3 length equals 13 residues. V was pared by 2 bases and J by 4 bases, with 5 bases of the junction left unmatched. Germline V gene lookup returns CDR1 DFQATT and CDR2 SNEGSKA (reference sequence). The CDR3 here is CSARQGVVYEQYF. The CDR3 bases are TGCAGTGCTAGACAGGGGGTTGTATACGAGCAGTACTTC.

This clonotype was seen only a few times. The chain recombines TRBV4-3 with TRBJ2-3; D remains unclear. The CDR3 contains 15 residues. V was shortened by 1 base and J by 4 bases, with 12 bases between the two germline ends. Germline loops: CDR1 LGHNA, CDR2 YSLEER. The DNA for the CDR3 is TGCGCCAGCAGCCAAGTGTTATTAGCTCCAGATACGCAGTATTTT. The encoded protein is CASSQVLLAPDTQYF.

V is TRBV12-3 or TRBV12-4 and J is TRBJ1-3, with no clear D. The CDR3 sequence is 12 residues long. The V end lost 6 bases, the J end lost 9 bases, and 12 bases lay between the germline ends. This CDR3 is CASSPNRATIYF. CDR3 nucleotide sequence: TGTGCCAGCAGCCCAAATCGGGCCACCATATATTTT.